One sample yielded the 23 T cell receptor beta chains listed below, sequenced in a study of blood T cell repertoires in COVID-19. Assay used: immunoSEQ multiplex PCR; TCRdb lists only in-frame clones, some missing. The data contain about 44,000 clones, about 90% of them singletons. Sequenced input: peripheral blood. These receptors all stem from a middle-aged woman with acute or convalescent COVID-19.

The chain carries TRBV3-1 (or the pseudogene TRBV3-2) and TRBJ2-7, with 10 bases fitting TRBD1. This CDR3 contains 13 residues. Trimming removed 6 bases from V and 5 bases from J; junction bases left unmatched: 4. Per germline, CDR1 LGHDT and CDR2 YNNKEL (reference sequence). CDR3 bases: TGTGCCAGCAGTCCCGGGACAGGGGACGAGCAGTACTTC. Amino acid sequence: CASSPGTGDEQYF.

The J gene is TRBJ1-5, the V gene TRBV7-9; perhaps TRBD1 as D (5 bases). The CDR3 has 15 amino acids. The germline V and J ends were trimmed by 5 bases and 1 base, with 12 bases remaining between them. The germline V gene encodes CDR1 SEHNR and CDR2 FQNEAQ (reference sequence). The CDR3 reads CASSPHGASNQPQHF. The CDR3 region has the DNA TGTGCCAGCAGCCCACATGGGGCAAGCAATCAGCCCCAGCATTTT.

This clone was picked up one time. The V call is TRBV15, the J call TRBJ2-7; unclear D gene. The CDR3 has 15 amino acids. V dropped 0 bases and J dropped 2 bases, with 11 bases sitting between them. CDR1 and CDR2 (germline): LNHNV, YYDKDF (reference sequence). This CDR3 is CATSRDFTSAYEQYF. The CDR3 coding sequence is TGTGCCACCAGCAGAGATTTTACGAGTGCCTACGAGCAGTACTTC.

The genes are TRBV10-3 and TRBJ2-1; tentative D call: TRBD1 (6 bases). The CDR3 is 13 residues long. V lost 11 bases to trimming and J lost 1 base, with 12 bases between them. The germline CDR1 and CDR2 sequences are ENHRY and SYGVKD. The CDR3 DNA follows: TGTGCCGTACAGGGAGTGTCCTACAATGAGCAGTTCTTC. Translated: CAVQGVSYNEQFF.

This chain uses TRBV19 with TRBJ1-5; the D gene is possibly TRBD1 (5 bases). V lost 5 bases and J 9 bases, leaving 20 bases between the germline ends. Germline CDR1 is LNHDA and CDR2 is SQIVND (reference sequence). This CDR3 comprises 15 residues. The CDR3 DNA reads TGTGCCAGTAGTCCCGCTGCGAGTGGGAGGGGGCCCCAGCATTTT. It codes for CASSPAASGRGPQHF.

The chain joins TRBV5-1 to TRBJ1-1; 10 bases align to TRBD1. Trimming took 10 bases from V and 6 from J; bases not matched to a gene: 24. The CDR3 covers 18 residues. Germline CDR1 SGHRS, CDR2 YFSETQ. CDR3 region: CAPTWGGPGTGEGSEAFF. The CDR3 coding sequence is TGCGCCCCCACCTGGGGGGGGCCCGGGACAGGGGAGGGCTCTGAAGCTTTCTTT.

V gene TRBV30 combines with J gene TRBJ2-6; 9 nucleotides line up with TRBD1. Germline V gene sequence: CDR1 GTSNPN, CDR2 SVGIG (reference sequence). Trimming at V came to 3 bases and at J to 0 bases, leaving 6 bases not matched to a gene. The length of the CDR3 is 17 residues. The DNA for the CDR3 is TGTGCCTGGAGGCGGGACAGGGCCTCCTCTGGGGCCAACGTCCTGACTTTC. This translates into CAWRRDRASSGANVLTF.

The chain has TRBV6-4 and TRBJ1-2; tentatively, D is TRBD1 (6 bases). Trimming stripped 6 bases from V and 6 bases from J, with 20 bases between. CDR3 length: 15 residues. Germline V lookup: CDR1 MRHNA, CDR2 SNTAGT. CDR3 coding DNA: TGTGCCAGCAGCCTACAGCCACAGGGCACCGATGGCTACACCTTC. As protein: CASSLQPQGTDGYTF.

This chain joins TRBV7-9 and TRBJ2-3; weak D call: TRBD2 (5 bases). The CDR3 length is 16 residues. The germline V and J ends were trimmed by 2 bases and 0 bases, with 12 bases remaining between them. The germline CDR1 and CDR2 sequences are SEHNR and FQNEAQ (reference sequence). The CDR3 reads CASSLPRETSTDTQYF. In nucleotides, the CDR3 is TGTGCCAGCAGCTTACCACGGGAAACTAGCACAGATACGCAGTATTTT.

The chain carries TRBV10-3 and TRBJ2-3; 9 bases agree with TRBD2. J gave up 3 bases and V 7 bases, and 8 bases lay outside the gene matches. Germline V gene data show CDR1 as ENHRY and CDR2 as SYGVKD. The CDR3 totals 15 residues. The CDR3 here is CAITSGTSSTDTQYF. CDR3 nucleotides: TGTGCCATCACTTCCGGGACTAGCTCAACAGATACGCAGTATTTT.

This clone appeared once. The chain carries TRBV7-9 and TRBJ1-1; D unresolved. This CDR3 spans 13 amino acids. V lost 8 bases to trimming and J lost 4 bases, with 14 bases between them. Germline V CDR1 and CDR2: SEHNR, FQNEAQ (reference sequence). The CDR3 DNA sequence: TGTGCCAGCCGAGGGTTTAAGGGCACTGAAGCTTTCTTT. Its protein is CASRGFKGTEAFF.

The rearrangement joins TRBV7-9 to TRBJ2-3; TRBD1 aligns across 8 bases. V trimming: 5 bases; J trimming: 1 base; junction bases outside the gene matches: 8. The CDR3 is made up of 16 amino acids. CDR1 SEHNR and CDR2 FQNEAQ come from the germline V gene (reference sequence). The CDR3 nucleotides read TGTGCCAGCAGCGGGGGTGCGGACAGGGGCACAGATACGCAGTATTTT. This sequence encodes CASSGGADRGTDTQYF.

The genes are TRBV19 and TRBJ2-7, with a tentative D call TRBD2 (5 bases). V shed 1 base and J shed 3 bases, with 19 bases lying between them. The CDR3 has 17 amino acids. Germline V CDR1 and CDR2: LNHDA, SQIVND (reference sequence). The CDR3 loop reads CASSIGTLGSRIYEQYF. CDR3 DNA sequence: TGTGCCAGTAGTATAGGGACTTTAGGATCGAGAATCTACGAGCAGTACTTC.

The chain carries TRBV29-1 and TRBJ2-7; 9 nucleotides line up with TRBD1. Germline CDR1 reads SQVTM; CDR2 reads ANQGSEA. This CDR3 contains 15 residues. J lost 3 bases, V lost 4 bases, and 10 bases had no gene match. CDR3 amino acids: CSVVGTGFSLYEQYF. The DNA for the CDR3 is TGCAGCGTTGTCGGGACAGGGTTTTCACTCTACGAGCAGTACTTC.

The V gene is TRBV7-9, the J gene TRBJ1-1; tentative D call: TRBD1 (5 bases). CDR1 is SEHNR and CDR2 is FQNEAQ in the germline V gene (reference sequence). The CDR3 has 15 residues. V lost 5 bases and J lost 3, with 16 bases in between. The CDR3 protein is CASSANRQGDTEAFF. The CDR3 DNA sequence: TGTGCCAGCAGCGCGAACCGGCAGGGCGACACTGAAGCTTTCTTT.

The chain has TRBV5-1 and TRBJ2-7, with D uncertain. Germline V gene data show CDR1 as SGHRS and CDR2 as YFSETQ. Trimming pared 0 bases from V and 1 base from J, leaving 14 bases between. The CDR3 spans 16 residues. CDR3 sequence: CASSLVGRTTSYEQYF. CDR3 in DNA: TGCGCCAGCAGCTTGGTGGGCAGAACCACATCCTACGAGCAGTACTTC.

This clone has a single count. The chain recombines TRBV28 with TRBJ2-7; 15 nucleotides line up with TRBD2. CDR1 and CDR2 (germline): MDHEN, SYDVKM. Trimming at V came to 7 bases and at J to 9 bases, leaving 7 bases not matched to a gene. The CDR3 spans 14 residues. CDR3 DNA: TGTGCCAGCACCCGGACTAGCGGGAGGGCCTCGCAGTACTTC. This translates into CASTRTSGRASQYF.

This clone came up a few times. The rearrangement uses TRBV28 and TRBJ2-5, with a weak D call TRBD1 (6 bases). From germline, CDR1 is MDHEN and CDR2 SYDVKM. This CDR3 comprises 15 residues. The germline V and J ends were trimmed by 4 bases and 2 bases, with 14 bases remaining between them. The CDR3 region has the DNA TGTGCCAGCAGTTCCGGACAGACTACACAAGAGACCCAGTACTTC. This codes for CASSSGQTTQETQYF.

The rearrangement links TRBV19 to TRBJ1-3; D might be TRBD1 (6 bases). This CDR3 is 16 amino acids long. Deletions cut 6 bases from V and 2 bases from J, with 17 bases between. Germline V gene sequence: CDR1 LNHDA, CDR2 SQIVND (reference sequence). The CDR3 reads CASRPTGSWAGNTIYF. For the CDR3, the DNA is TGTGCCAGTAGACCCACAGGGTCCTGGGCTGGAAACACCATATATTTT.

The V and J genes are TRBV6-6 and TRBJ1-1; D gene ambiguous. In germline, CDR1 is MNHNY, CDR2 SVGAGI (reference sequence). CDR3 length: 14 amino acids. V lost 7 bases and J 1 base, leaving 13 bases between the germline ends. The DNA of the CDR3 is TGTGCCAGCACCCCATTTCCCCCGAACACTGAAGCTTTCTTT. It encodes CASTPFPPNTEAFF.

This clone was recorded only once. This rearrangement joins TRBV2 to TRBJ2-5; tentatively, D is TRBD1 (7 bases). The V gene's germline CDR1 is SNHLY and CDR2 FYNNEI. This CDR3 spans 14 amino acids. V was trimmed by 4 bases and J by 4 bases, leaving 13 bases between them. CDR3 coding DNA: TGTGCCAGCAGTGGCCGACAGGGAGGAGAGACCCAGTACTTC. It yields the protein CASSGRQGGETQYF.

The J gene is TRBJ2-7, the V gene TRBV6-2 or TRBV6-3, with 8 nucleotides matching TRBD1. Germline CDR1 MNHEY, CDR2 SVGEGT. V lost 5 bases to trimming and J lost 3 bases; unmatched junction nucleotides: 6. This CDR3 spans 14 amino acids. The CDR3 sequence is CASSPGTGYYEQYF. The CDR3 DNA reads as TGTGCCAGCAGTCCCGGGACAGGCTACTACGAGCAGTACTTC.

The CDR3 DNA is TGCGCCAGCAGCCAAGGGAAGGGGACCTACGAGCAGTACTTC. It is translated as CASSQGKGTYEQYF. The V gene is TRBV4-1, the J gene TRBJ2-7, with D perhaps matching TRBD1 (5 bases). V gave up 1 base and J gave up 2 bases, with 9 bases separating them. The CDR3 extends over 14 amino acids. CDR1 MGHRA and CDR2 YSYEKL come from the germline V gene.